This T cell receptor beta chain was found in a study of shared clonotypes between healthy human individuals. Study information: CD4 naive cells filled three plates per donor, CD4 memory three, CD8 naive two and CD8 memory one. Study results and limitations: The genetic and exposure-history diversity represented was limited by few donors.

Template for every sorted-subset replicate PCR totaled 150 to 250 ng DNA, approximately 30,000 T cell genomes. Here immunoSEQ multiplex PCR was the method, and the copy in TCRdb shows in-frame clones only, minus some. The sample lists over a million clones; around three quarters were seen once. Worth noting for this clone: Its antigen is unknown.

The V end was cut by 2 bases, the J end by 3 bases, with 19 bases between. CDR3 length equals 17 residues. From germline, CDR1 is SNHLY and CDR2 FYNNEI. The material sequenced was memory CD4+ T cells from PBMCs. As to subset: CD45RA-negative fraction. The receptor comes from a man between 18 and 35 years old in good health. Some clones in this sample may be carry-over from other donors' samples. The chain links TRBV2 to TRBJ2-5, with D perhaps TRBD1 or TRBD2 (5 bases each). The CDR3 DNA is TGTGCCAGCAGTGAACGGTCCGGGACGTTGGACAAAGAGACCCAGTACTTC. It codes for CASSERSGTLDKETQYF. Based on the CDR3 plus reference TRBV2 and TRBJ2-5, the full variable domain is EPEVTQTPSHQVTQMGQEVILRCVPISNHLYFYWYRQILGQKVEFLVSFYNNEISEKSEIFDDQFSVERPDGSNFTLKIRSTKLEDSAMYFCASSERSGTLDKETQYFGPGTRLLVL.